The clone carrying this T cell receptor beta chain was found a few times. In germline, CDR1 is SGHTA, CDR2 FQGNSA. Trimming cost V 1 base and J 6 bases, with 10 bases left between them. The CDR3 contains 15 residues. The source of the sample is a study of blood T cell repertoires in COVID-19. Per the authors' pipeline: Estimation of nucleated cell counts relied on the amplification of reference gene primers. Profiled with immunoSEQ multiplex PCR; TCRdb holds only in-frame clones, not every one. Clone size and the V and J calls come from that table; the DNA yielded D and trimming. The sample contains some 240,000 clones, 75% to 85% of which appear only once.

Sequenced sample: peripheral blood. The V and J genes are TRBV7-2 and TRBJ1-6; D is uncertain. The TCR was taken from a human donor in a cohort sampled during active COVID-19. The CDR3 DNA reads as TGTGCCAGCAGCTTAGGACGGGTTGGTAATTCACCCCTCCACTTT. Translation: CASSLGRVGNSPLHF.